Presented here are 32 T cell receptor beta chains from one specimen sequenced in a study of T cells after yellow fever vaccination. TCRdb reprocessed the 5' RACE reads via MiXCR and lists one record per CDR3 protein. The sample shows under 200,000 distinct CDR3 sequences, roughly 9.6% of them seen only once. The sequenced sample was CD8+ T cells sorted from PBMCs, obtained 15 days after the yellow fever booster vaccination. These receptors all stem from a man younger than 35 who received the YFV17D yellow fever vaccine.

The chain is built from TRBV4-3 and TRBJ1-3; maybe TRBD1 (5 bases). The germline V gene encodes CDR1 LGHNA and CDR2 YSLEER. The V and J ends lost 4 bases and 0 bases respectively, with 10 bases between them. There are 15 residues in the CDR3. For the CDR3, the DNA is TGCGCCAGCAGCCGAGGGACGGCCTCTGGAAACACCATATATTTT. Protein product: CASSRGTASGNTIYF.

This clonotype appeared a few times. The V gene is TRBV10-3, the J gene TRBJ2-2, with 8 bases fitting TRBD1. The CDR3 contains 15 residues. V dropped 7 bases and J dropped 6; count of bases not matched to a gene: 10. CDR1 is ENHRY, CDR2 SYGVKD, per germline. The CDR3 DNA reads as TGTGCCATCAAATCCGGGACAGGTCCCGCCGGGGAGCTGTTTTTT. It yields the protein CAIKSGTGPAGELFF.

This chain links TRBV11-2 with TRBJ1-2; D is possibly TRBD1 (6 bases). This CDR3 is 14 amino acids long. V was cut by 4 bases and J by 4 bases, with 13 bases left in between. Germline V lookup: CDR1 SGHAT, CDR2 FQNNGV. DNA for the CDR3: TGTGCCAGCAGCTCGATTCGGGACACCTATGGCTACACCTTC. The encoded protein is CASSSIRDTYGYTF.

This clonotype turned up a few times. The chain joins TRBV12-5 to TRBJ2-5; D may be TRBD1 (5 bases). CDR1 is LGHNT, CDR2 FRNRAP, per germline. CDR3 length: 11 amino acids. V was trimmed by 4 bases and J by 7 bases, leaving 7 bases between them. This CDR3 is CASGSQGTQYF. DNA of the CDR3: TGTGCTAGTGGTTCCCAGGGGACCCAGTACTTC.

This clonotype was observed many times. This chain joins TRBV11-2 and TRBJ2-7; D uncertain. Trimming took off 1 base at V and 2 bases at J, with 12 bases between the two ends. CDR3 length: 15 amino acids. Germline loops: CDR1 SGHAT, CDR2 FQNNGV. The CDR3 nucleotides are TGTGCCAGCAGCTTAGGTGGGTTCCTAACCTACGAGCAGTACTTC. This encodes CASSLGGFLTYEQYF.

This clonotype was observed a few times. The DNA of the CDR3 is TGTGCCAGCAGTTTGTCCGGGGGGGCCGGGACAGATACGCAGTATTTT. The encoded protein is CASSLSGGAGTDTQYF. The chain has TRBV6-5 and TRBJ2-3, with 8 bases aligning to TRBD2. Germline CDR1 is MNHEY and CDR2 is SVGAGI. V was clipped by 4 bases and J by 3 bases; unmatched bases: 9. This CDR3 is 16 amino acids long.

V is TRBV4-1 and J is TRBJ2-1; 9 bases fit TRBD2. Trimming at V came to 3 bases and at J to 0 bases, leaving 6 bases not matched to a gene. The CDR3 is 17 amino acids. CDR1 MGHRA and CDR2 YSYEKL come from the germline V gene. For the CDR3, the DNA is TGCGCCAGCAGCCACCAGCGGGGGGTCGCCTCCTACAATGAGCAGTTCTTC. The encoded protein is CASSHQRGVASYNEQFF.

This clonotype was seen ten or more times. The rearrangement uses TRBV5-5 and TRBJ2-1; no definite D call. The CDR3 has 13 amino acids. Trimming stripped 0 bases from V and 4 bases from J, with 5 bases between. CDR1 and CDR2 (germline): SGHKS, YYEKEE (reference sequence). The DNA of the CDR3 is TGTGCCAGCAGCTTGGTGGCTTACAATGAGCAGTTCTTC. It encodes CASSLVAYNEQFF.

This clonotype was counted only a few times. The chain links TRBV7-9 to TRBJ2-3, with TRBD1 matching over 7 bases. J lost 3 bases, V lost 4 bases, and 10 bases had no gene match. Germline V gene data show CDR1 as SEHNR and CDR2 as FQNEAQ (reference sequence). This CDR3 comprises 16 residues. CDR3 loop: CASSSLRETGTDTQYF. The CDR3 coding sequence is TGTGCCAGCAGCTCCTTAAGGGAGACAGGGACAGATACGCAGTATTTT.

This clonotype appeared a few times. The V gene is TRBV10-3, the J gene TRBJ1-1; D unclear. Germline V gene lookup returns CDR1 ENHRY and CDR2 SYGVKD. V shed 6 bases and J shed 4 bases, with 12 bases lying between them. CDR3 length: 13 amino acids. CDR3 nucleotides: TGTGCCATCAGGATGACAATCGGCACTGAAGCTTTCTTT. This gives the protein CAIRMTIGTEAFF.

This clonotype was observed a few times. The chain carries TRBV6-5 and TRBJ2-5; TRBD2 aligns across 7 bases. V was clipped by 8 bases and J by 6 bases; unmatched bases: 3. The CDR3 contains 11 residues. Per the germline V gene, CDR1 is MNHEY and CDR2 is SVGAGI. The CDR3 loop reads CASGDYQTQYF. CDR3 DNA: TGTGCCAGCGGGGACTACCAGACCCAGTACTTC.

This clonotype was seen repeatedly, ten times or more. The chain links TRBV9 to TRBJ2-1; no definite D call. The CDR3 length is 12 residues. Trimming shortened V by 0 bases and J by 6 bases, and 4 bases separated the two germline ends. Looked up from germline, CDR1 is SGDLS and CDR2 is YYNGEE. The CDR3 DNA follows: TGTGCCAGCAGCGTAGATTTCAATGAGCAGTTCTTC. It specifies CASSVDFNEQFF.

The gene calls are TRBV5-4 and TRBJ1-3; no firm D call. Trimming removed 2 bases at V and 6 bases at J, with 12 bases between. The CDR3 length is 14 residues. CDR1 is SGHNT and CDR2 is YYREEE in the germline V gene (reference sequence). The CDR3 loop reads CASSFGPGENTIYF. The CDR3 DNA sequence: TGTGCCAGCAGCTTCGGCCCTGGTGAAAACACCATATATTTT.

This clonotype was counted between two and nine times. This chain joins TRBV7-9 and TRBJ2-2, with TRBD1 as a possible D gene (6 bases). The V and J ends lost 1 base and 6 bases respectively, with 15 bases between them. Germline V gene sequence: CDR1 SEHNR, CDR2 FQNEAQ (reference sequence). The CDR3 totals 16 residues. The CDR3 DNA follows: TGTGCCAGCAGCTTAGACCCCTTCCAGGGGCCCGGGGAGCTGTTTTTT. Protein sequence: CASSLDPFQGPGELFF.

The chain joins TRBV29-1 to TRBJ2-2; 10 bases map to TRBD1. Trimming at V came to 0 bases and at J to 3 bases, leaving 4 bases not matched to a gene. Germline V gives CDR1 SQVTM, CDR2 ANQGSEA. This CDR3 is 16 amino acids long. As DNA, the CDR3 is TGCAGCGTTGAAGAACCGACAGGGGGCTACACCGGGGAGCTGTTTTTT. Translation: CSVEEPTGGYTGELFF.

The rearrangement uses TRBV3-1 and TRBJ2-7; D gene unclear. V lost 2 bases and J lost 0, with 14 bases in between. The CDR3 length is 16 residues. Per the germline V gene, CDR1 is LGHDT and CDR2 is YNNKEL (reference sequence). The CDR3 is CASSQSTVVFSYEQYF. DNA of the CDR3: TGTGCCAGCAGCCAATCAACAGTAGTGTTCTCCTACGAGCAGTACTTC.

The rearrangement links TRBV4-1 to TRBJ2-2; 11 bases are shared with TRBD2. The germline CDR1 and CDR2 sequences are MGHRA and YSYEKL. V was clipped by 4 bases and J by 1 base; unmatched bases: 5. This CDR3 has 17 amino acids. The CDR3 nucleotides read TGCGCCAGCAGCCTGTGGGGACTAGCGGTGAACACCGGGGAGCTGTTTTTT. Its translation is CASSLWGLAVNTGELFF.

The rearrangement uses TRBV28 and TRBJ1-5; 11 bases fit TRBD1. V was pared by 6 bases and J by 7 bases, with 5 bases of the junction left unmatched. CDR3 length: 14 amino acids. Germline CDR1 MDHEN, CDR2 SYDVKM. DNA for the CDR3: TGTGCCAGCAGGGGACAGGGGGATGAGCAGCCCCAGCATTTT. Translation gives CASRGQGDEQPQHF. The variable domain in full, completed from reference TRBV28 and TRBJ1-5, reads DVKVTQSSRYLVKRTGEKVFLECVQDMDHENMFWYRQDPGLGLRLIYFSYDVKMKEKGDIPEGYSVSREKKERFSLILESASTNQTSMYLCASRGQGDEQPQHFGDGTRLSIL.

V gene TRBV4-3 combines with J gene TRBJ2-5, with TRBD1 as a possible D gene (5 bases). The CDR3 extends over 15 amino acids. Germline V lookup: CDR1 LGHNA, CDR2 YSLEER. The ends were cut back, 0 bases at V and 4 bases at J, with 12 bases in the middle. The CDR3 bases are TGCGCCAGCAGCCAAGATCGGCAAGGGGCAGAGACCCAGTACTTC. Its protein is CASSQDRQGAETQYF.

The rearrangement uses TRBV20-1 and TRBJ1-6; TRBD1 is a possible D gene (6 bases). The CDR3 loop spans 18 amino acids. Trimming took off 4 bases at V and 0 bases at J, with 19 bases between the two ends. Germline V CDR1 and CDR2: DFQATT, SNEGSKA (reference sequence). The CDR3 here is CSAKSYTGTSSYNSPLHF. CDR3 bases: TGCAGTGCTAAATCTTATACAGGGACCAGCTCCTATAATTCACCCCTCCACTTT.

This clonotype was found a few times. This sequence joins TRBV18 and TRBJ2-2; D possibly corresponds to TRBD2 (5 bases). Germline V lookup: CDR1 KGHSH, CDR2 LQKENI. V was cut by 2 bases and J by 6 bases, with 10 bases left in between. The CDR3 runs to 14 residues. CDR3 sequence (DNA): TGTGCCAGCTCACCAGACCTAGCCTCCGGGGAGCTGTTTTTT. This sequence encodes CASSPDLASGELFF.

In its sample, this clonotype was seen many times. The V call is TRBV3-1, the J call TRBJ2-5; the match to TRBD2 covers 11 bases. The CDR3 length is 16 residues. Unmatched junction bases numbered 7, after V lost 6 bases and J lost 1 base. Germline V gene lookup returns CDR1 LGHDT and CDR2 YNNKEL (reference sequence). The CDR3 is CASRSGLAEFQETQYF. In DNA, the CDR3 is TGTGCCAGCAGGTCGGGACTAGCGGAGTTCCAAGAGACCCAGTACTTC.

This chain connects TRBV11-2 to TRBJ2-6; D is possibly TRBD1 (5 bases). Trimming took off 0 bases at V and 1 base at J, with 10 bases between the two ends. CDR1 and CDR2 from the germline V gene are SGHAT and FQNNGV. The CDR3 extends over 17 amino acids. This CDR3 is CASSLDGAASGANVLTF. The CDR3, as DNA: TGTGCCAGCAGCTTAGATGGGGCGGCTTCTGGGGCCAACGTCCTGACTTTC.

The V and J genes are TRBV4-1 and TRBJ2-2; unclear D gene. Per germline, CDR1 MGHRA and CDR2 YSYEKL. Trimming left V 1 base short and J 4 bases short, with 7 bases between. The CDR3 length is 14 residues. The chain's CDR3 is CASSQAIFTGELFF. CDR3 nucleotide sequence: TGCGCCAGCAGCCAAGCTATCTTCACCGGGGAGCTGTTTTTT.

There are a few counts of this clonotype. This chain uses TRBV27 with TRBJ1-2, with D maybe TRBD1 (5 bases). Per germline, CDR1 MNHEY and CDR2 SMNVEV (reference sequence). The CDR3 has 12 residues. V lost 8 bases and J 3 bases, leaving 10 bases between the germline ends. CDR3 amino acids: CASGWGYYGYTF. CDR3 sequence (DNA): TGTGCCAGCGGTTGGGGGTACTATGGCTACACCTTC.

This chain joins TRBV7-9 and TRBJ1-4; D uncertain. Germline V gene sequence: CDR1 SEHNR, CDR2 FQNEAQ (reference sequence). The CDR3 spans 17 residues. V lost 5 bases and J 3 bases, leaving 19 bases between the germline ends. The CDR3 DNA is TGTGCCAGCAGCCAAAGCGTGGTGGAATCAGCTAATGAAAAACTGTTTTTT. Residues: CASSQSVVESANEKLFF.

This clonotype was seen many times. The J gene is TRBJ2-7, the V gene TRBV7-9; TRBD1 aligns across 8 bases. The CDR3 is 14 residues long. After removal of 5 bases from V and 2 bases from J, the junction contained 5 bases not matched to a gene. CDR1 is SEHNR and CDR2 is FQNEAQ in the germline V gene (reference sequence). CDR3 in DNA: TGTGCCAGCAGCCGGACAGGGCCTACCTACGAGCAGTACTTC. Protein product: CASSRTGPTYEQYF.

For the CDR3, the DNA is TGTGCCAGCAGCGGAAGTGGGGTCCATGGCTACACCTTC. Translating it yields CASSGSGVHGYTF. The V gene is TRBV9, the J gene TRBJ1-2; D not resolved. There are 13 residues in the CDR3. Trimming took 3 bases from V and 6 from J, leaving 12 bases between them. Germline-derived CDR1 and CDR2 are SGDLS and YYNGEE.

This clonotype was observed a few times. The chain combines TRBV4-3 with TRBJ2-1, with D possibly being TRBD2 (6 bases). The V gene's germline CDR1 is LGHNA and CDR2 YSLEER. Trimming shortened V by 0 bases and J by 0 bases, and 15 bases separated the two germline ends. The CDR3 has 18 amino acids. The CDR3 here is CASSQDLVGGSSYNEQFF. Here the CDR3 DNA reads TGCGCCAGCAGCCAAGATCTCGTCGGGGGAAGCTCCTACAATGAGCAGTTCTTC.

V and J are TRBV4-1 and TRBJ2-1; possibly TRBD2 for D (6 bases). V was trimmed by 0 bases and J by 3 bases, leaving 15 bases between them. Per germline, CDR1 MGHRA and CDR2 YSYEKL. This CDR3 contains 17 residues. CDR3 sequence reads: CASSQDSVDYLYNEQFF. For the CDR3, the DNA is TGCGCCAGCAGCCAAGATAGCGTGGACTACCTCTACAATGAGCAGTTCTTC.

This chain joins TRBV29-1 and TRBJ2-3; D is possibly TRBD2 (7 bases). Deletions cut 6 bases from V and 4 bases from J, with 11 bases between. This CDR3 region has 12 residues. CDR1 and CDR2 (germline): SQVTM, ANQGSEA. This chain's CDR3 is CSVDGGPDTQYF. In DNA form, the CDR3 reads TGCAGCGTGGACGGGGGGCCAGATACGCAGTATTTT.

This clonotype was observed at least ten times. V is TRBV7-9 and J is TRBJ2-5, with 9 nucleotides matching TRBD1. The ends lost 11 bases at V and 4 bases at J; junction bases unmatched: 11. The CDR3 sequence is 14 residues long. The germline CDR1 and CDR2 sequences are SEHNR and FQNEAQ (reference sequence). The CDR3 coding sequence is TGTGCCGGCTCCCGGGACAGGGAGGTAGAGACCCAGTACTTC. It codes for CAGSRDREVETQYF.